The present T cell receptor beta chain was sequenced within a study of cytomegalovirus exposure and HLA in healthy donors. From germline, CDR1 is SGHNT and CDR2 YYREEE (reference sequence). There are 16 residues in the CDR3. V gave up 3 bases and J gave up 1 base, with 16 bases separating them. Donors were nominally healthy when sampled, though unrecorded immune exposures were likely. This clone was seen just once. The PCR used 60 Vbeta and 13 Jbeta primers. The repertoire was sequenced with immunoSEQ multiplex PCR; TCRdb's copy has only in-frame clones and lacks some. The sample holds over 150,000 clones, roughly 76% seen once.

The chain carries TRBV5-4 and TRBJ1-1, with no clear D. The TCR was taken from a human donor in good health. The specimen was PBMCs. CDR3 bases: TGTGCCAGCAGCTCCTTCTTAGGAGTGAGGAACACTGAAGCTTTCTTT. Translating gives CASSSFLGVRNTEAFF.